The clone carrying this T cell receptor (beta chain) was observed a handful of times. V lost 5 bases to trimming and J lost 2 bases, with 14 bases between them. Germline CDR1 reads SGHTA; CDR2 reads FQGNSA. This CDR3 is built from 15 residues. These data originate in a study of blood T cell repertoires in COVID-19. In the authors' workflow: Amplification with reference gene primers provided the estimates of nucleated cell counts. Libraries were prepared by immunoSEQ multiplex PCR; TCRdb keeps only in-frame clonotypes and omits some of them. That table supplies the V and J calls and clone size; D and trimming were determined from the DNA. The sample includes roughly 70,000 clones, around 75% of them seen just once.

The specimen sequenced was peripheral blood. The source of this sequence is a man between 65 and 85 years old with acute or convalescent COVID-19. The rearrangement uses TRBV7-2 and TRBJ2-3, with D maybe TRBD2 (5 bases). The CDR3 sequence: CASSPGASSTDTQYF. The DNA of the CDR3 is TGTGCCAGCAGCCCCGGCGCTAGCTCCACAGATACGCAGTATTTT.